These 5 T cell receptor beta chains were sequenced from one sample in a study of shared clonotypes between healthy human individuals. Libraries were prepared by immunoSEQ multiplex PCR; TCRdb keeps only in-frame clonotypes and omits some of them. The sample lists fewer than 600,000 clones, roughly four fifths occurring once. The sample was PBMCs. The receptors stem from a woman in her thirties or forties in good health. Some clones in this sample may be carry-over from other donors' samples.

This sequence joins TRBV5-1 and TRBJ2-2; D is uncertain. Germline-derived CDR1 and CDR2 are SGHRS and YFSETQ. Trimming took 3 bases from V and 0 from J, leaving 12 bases between them. The length of the CDR3 is 16 residues. In DNA form, the CDR3 reads TGCGCCAGCAGCTGGGATTCTAGTGCGAACACCGGGGAGCTGTTTTTT. It specifies CASSWDSSANTGELFF.

The sample holds one count of this clone. The chain links TRBV9 to TRBJ2-2, with D perhaps TRBD2 (5 bases). V was pared by 0 bases and J by 5 bases, with 14 bases between. Germline CDR1 SGDLS, CDR2 YYNGEE. The CDR3 totals 16 residues. The CDR3 region has the DNA TGTGCCAGCAGCGTAGCTGGGAGCCCTCGAACCGGGGAGCTGTTTTTT. It codes for CASSVAGSPRTGELFF.

CDR3 residues: CASTVSNTEAFF. DNA of the CDR3: TGCGCCAGCACTGTGTCGAACACTGAAGCTTTCTTT. The V and J genes are TRBV10-2 and TRBJ1-1; D uncertain. This CDR3 spans 12 amino acids. Germline CDR1 reads WSHSY; CDR2 reads SAAADI. The V end was cut by 7 bases, the J end by 1 base, with 7 bases between.

The chain recombines TRBV10-3 with TRBJ1-1; 8 nucleotides line up with TRBD1. Germline lookup yields CDR1 ENHRY and CDR2 SYGVKD. The CDR3 has 13 residues. The V and J ends lost 5 bases and 5 bases, in that order; junction bases with no gene match: 4. This CDR3 reads CAISPRDRTEAFF. The DNA of the CDR3 is TGTGCCATCAGTCCAAGGGACAGGACTGAAGCTTTCTTT.

The chain joins TRBV4-1 to TRBJ2-2; TRBD1 agrees at 8 bases. V dropped 2 bases and J dropped 7; count of bases not matched to a gene: 9. The CDR3 runs 16 residues. CDR1 and CDR2 (germline): MGHRA, YSYEKL. As DNA, the CDR3 is TGCGCCAGCAGCCAACAGGGGGCTACGGATGGCGGGGAGCTGTTTTTT. Protein sequence: CASSQQGATDGGELFF.